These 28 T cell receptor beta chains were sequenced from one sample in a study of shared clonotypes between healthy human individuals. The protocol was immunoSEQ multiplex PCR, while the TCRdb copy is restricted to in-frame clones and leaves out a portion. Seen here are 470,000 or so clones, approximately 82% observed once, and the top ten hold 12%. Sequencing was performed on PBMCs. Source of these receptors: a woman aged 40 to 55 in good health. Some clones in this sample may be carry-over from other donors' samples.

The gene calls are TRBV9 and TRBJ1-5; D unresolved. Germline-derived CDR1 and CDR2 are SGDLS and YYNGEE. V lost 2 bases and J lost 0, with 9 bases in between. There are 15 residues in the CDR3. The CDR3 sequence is CASSVLADSNQPQHF. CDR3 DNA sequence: TGTGCCAGCAGCGTCCTTGCGGATAGCAATCAGCCCCAGCATTTT.

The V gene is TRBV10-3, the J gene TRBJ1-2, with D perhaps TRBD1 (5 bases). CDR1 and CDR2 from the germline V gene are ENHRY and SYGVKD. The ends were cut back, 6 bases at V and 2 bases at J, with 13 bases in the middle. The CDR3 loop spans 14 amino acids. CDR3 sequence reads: CAIRDWGGNYGYTF. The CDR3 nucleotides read TGTGCCATCAGAGATTGGGGGGGGAACTATGGCTACACCTTC.

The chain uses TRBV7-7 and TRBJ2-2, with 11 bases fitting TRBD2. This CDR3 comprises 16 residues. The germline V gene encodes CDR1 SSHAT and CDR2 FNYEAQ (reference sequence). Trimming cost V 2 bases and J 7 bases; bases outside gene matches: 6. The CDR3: CASSLLVAGGNGELFF. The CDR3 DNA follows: TGTGCCAGCAGCTTACTTGTAGCGGGAGGGAACGGGGAGCTGTTTTTT. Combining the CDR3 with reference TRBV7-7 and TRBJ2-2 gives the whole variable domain GAGVSQSPRYKVTKRGQDVTLRCDPISSHATLYWYQQALGQGPEFLTYFNYEAQPDKSGLPSDRFSAERPEGSISTLTIQRTEQRDSAMYRCASSLLVAGGNGELFFGEGSRLTVL.

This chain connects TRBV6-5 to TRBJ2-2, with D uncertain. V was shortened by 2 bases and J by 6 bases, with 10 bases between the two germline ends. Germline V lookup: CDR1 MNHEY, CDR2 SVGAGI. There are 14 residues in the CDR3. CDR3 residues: CASSYRPYAGELFF. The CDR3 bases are TGTGCCAGCAGTTACAGGCCTTACGCCGGGGAGCTGTTTTTT.

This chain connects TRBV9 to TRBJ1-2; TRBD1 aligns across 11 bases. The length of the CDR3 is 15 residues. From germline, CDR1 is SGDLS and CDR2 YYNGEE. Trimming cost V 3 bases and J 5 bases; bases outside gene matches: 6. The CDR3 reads CASSAGQGARYGYTF. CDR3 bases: TGTGCCAGCAGCGCAGGACAGGGGGCCAGGTATGGCTACACCTTC.

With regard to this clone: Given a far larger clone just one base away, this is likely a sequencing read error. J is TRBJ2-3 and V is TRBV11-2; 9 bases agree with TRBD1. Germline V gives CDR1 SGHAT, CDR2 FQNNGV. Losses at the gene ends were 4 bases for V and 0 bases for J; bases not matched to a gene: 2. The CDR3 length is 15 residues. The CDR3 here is CASSYGTGSTDTQYF. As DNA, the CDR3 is TGTGCCAGCAGCTACGGGACAGGGAGCACAGATACGCAGTATTTT.

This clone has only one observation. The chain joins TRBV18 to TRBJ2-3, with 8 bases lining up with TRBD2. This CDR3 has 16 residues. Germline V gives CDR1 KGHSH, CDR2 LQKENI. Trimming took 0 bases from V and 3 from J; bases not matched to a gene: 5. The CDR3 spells CASSPPAGGGTDTQYF. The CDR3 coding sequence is TGTGCCAGCTCACCACCGGCGGGAGGCGGGACAGATACGCAGTATTTT.

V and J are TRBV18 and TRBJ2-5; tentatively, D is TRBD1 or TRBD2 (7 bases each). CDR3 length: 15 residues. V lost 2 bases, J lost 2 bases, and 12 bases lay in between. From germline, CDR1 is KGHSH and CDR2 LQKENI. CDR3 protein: CASSPRGGQQETQYF. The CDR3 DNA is TGTGCCAGCTCACCAAGGGGGGGACAGCAAGAGACCCAGTACTTC. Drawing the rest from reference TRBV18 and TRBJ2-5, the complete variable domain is NAGVMQNPRHLVRRRGQEARLRCSPMKGHSHVYWYRQLPEEGLKFMVYLQKENIIDESGMPKERFSAEFPKEGPSILRIQQVVRGDSAAYFCASSPRGGQQETQYFGPGTRLLVL.

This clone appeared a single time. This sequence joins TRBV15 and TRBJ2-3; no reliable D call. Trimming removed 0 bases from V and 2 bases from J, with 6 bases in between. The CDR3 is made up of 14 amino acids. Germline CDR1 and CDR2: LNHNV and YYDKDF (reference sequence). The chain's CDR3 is CATSRDRTTDTQYF. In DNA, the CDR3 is TGTGCCACCAGCAGAGATAGGACCACAGATACGCAGTATTTT.

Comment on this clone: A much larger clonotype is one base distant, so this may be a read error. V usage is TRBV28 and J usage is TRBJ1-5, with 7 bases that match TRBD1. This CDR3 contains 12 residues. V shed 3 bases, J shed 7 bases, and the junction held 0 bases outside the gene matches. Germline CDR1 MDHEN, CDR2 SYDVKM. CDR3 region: CASSFRGQPQHF. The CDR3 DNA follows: TGTGCCAGCAGTTTCAGGGGGCAGCCCCAGCATTTT.

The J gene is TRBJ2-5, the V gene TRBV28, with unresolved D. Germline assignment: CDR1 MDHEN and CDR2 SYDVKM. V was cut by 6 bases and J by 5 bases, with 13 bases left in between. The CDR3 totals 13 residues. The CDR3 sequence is CASRVRTAETQYF. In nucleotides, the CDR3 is TGTGCCAGCAGGGTCAGAACGGCCGAGACCCAGTACTTC.

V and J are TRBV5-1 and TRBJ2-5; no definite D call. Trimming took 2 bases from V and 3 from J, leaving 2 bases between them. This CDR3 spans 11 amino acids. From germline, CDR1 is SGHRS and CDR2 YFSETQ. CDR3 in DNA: TGCGCCAGCAGCTTAAAAGAGACCCAGTACTTC. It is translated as CASSLKETQYF.

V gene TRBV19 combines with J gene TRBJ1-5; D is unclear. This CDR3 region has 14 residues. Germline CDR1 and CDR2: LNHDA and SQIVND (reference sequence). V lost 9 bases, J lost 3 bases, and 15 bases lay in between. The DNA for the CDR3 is TGTGCCAGCCGCCTAGATGGGATCAATCAGCCCCAGCATTTT. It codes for CASRLDGINQPQHF. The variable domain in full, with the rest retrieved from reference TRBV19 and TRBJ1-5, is DGGITQSPKYLFRKEGQNVTLSCEQNLNHDAMYWYRQDPGQGLRLIYYSQIVNDFQKGDIAEGYSVSREKKESFPLTVTSAQKNPTAFYLCASRLDGINQPQHFGDGTRLSIL.

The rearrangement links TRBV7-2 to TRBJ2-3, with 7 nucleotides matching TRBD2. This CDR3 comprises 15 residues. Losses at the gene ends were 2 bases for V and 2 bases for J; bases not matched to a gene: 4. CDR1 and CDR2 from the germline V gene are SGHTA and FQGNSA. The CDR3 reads CASSLQAGITDTQYF. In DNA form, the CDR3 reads TGTGCCAGCAGCTTACAAGCGGGGATCACAGATACGCAGTATTTT. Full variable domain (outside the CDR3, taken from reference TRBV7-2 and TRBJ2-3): GAGVSQSPSNKVTEKGKDVELRCDPISGHTALYWYRQSLGQGLEFLIYFQGNSAPDKSGLPSDRFSAERTGGSVSTLTIQRTQQEDSAVYLCASSLQAGITDTQYFGPGTRLTVL.

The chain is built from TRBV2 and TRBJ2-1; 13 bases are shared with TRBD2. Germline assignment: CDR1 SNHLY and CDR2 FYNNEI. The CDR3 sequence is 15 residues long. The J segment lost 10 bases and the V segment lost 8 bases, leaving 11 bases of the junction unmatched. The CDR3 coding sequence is TGTGCCAGCGGCAGGGGGACTAGCGGGACTGTGGAGCAGTTCTTC. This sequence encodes CASGRGTSGTVEQFF.

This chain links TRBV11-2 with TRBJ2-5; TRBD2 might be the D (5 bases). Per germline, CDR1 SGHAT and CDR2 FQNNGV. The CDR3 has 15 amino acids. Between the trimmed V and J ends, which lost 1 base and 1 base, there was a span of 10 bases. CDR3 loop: CASSLAMAGQETQYF. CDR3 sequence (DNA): TGTGCCAGCAGCTTAGCTATGGCGGGCCAAGAGACCCAGTACTTC. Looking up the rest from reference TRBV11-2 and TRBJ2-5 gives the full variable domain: EAGVAQSPRYKIIEKRQSVAFWCNPISGHATLYWYQQILGQGPKLLIQFQNNGVVDDSQLPKDRFSAERLKGVDSTLKIQPAKLEDSAVYLCASSLAMAGQETQYFGPGTRLLVL.

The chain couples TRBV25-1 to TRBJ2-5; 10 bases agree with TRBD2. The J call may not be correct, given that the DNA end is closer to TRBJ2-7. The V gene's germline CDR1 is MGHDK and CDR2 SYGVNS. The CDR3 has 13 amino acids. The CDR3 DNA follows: TGTGCCAGCCACTCTAGCGGGAGCTACGAGCAGTACTTC. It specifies CASHSSGSYEQYF.

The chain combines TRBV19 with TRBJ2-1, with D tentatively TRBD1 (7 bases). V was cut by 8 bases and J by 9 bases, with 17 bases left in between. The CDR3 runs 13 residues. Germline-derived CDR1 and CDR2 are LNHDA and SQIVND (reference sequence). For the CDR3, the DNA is TGTGCCAGTCGGGGGACAGACTTCGGTGAGCAGTTCTTC. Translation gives CASRGTDFGEQFF. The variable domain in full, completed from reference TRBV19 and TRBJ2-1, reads DGGITQSPKYLFRKEGQNVTLSCEQNLNHDAMYWYRQDPGQGLRLIYYSQIVNDFQKGDIAEGYSVSREKKESFPLTVTSAQKNPTAFYLCASRGTDFGEQFFGPGTRLTVL.

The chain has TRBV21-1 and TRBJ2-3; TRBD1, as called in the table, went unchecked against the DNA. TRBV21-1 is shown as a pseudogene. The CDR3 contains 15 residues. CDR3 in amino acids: CASNPRGQGADTQYF. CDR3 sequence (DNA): TGTGCCAGCAATCCGAGGGGGCAGGGAGCAGATACGCAGTATTTT.

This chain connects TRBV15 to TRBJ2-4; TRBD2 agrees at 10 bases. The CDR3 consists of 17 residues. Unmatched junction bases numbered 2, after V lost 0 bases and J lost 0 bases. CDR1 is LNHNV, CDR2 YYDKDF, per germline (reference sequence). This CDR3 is CATSRELAGVAKNIQYF. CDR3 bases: TGTGCCACCAGCAGAGAGCTAGCGGGGGTAGCCAAAAACATTCAGTACTTC. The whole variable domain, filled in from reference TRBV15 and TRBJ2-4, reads DAMVIQNPRYQVTQFGKPVTLSCSQTLNHNVMYWYQQKSSQAPKLLFHYYDKDFNNEADTPDNFQSRRPNTSFCFLDIRSPGLGDTAMYLCATSRELAGVAKNIQYFGAGTRLSVL.

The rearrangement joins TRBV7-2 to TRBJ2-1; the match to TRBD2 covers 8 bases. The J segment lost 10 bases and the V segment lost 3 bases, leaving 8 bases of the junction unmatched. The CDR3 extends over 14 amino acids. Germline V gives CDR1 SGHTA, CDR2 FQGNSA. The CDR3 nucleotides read TGTGCCAGCAGCTTTCCGGGAGGGCCAAGGGAGCAGTTCTTC. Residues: CASSFPGGPREQFF.

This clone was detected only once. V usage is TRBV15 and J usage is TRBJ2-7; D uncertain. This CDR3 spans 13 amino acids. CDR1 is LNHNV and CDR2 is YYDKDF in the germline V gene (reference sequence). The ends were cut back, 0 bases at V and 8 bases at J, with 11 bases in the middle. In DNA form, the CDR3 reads TGTGCCACCAGCAGAGACACCTTTGGACAGCAGTACTTC. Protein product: CATSRDTFGQQYF.

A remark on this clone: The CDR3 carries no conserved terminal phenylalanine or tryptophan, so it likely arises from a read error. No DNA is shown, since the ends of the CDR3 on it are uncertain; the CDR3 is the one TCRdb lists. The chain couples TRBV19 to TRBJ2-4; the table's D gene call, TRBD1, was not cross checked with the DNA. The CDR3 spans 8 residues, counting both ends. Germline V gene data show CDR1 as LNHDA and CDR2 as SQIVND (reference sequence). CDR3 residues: CASSISGI.

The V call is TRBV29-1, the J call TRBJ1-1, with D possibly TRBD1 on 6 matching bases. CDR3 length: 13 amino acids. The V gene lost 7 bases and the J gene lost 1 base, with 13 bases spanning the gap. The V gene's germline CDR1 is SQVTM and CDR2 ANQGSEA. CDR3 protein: CSGLAGANTEAFF. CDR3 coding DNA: TGCAGCGGATTGGCAGGGGCGAACACTGAAGCTTTCTTT.

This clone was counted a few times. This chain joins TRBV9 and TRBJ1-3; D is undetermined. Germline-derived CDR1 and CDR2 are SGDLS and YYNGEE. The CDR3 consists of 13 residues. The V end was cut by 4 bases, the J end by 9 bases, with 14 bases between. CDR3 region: CASSPWEGGTIYF. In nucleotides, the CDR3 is TGTGCCAGCAGCCCCTGGGAGGGAGGCACCATATATTTT.

The CDR3 loop reads CASSFLASLNTEAFF. CDR3 nucleotides: TGTGCCAGCAGTTTTTTGGCCAGCCTAAACACTGAAGCTTTCTTT. The chain uses TRBV6-6 and TRBJ1-1, with D unclear. Trimming cost V 4 bases and J 2 bases, with 14 bases left between them. The CDR3 sequence is 15 residues long. Germline CDR1 reads MNHNY; CDR2 reads SVGAGI (reference sequence).

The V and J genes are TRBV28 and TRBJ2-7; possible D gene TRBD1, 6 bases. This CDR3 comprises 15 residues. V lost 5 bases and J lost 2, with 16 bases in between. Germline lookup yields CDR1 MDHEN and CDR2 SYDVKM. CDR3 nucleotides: TGTGCCAGCAGTAACAGGGCACCAGCACCCTACGAGCAGTACTTC. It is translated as CASSNRAPAPYEQYF.

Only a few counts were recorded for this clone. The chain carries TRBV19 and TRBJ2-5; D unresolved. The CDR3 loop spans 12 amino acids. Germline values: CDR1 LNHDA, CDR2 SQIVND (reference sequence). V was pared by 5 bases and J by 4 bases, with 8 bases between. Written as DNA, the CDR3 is TGTGCCAGTAGTTTTAGTAGAGAGACCCAGTACTTC. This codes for CASSFSRETQYF.